The T cell receptor (beta chain) under discussion was sequenced for a study of blood T cell repertoires in COVID-19. Study overall: Donors in the United States, Italy and Spain gave samples during acute or convalescent COVID-19. From T cells, B-cell-depleted T cells, or PBMCs came the material, which was cDNA or gDNA.

Authors' data handling: How many nucleated cells were present was estimated from reference gene primer amplification. Profiling relied on immunoSEQ multiplex PCR, and the TCRdb table lists in-frame clones only, not all of them. V, J and clone size reflect that table, while D and trimming were determined from the DNA. The sample includes around 250,000 clones, around nine tenths of them seen just once. Per germline, CDR1 SGHVS and CDR2 FNYEAQ. There are 16 residues in the CDR3. Trimming took 5 bases from V and 1 from J; bases not matched to a gene: 3. This TCR was recovered from a woman between 65 and 79 years old with active or convalescent COVID-19. This chain links TRBV7-6 with TRBJ2-2; TRBD2 matches at 11 bases. Sequences were obtained from peripheral blood. The CDR3 DNA follows: TGTGCCAGCAGCCTCCTAGCGGGGGGGAACACCGGGGAGCTGTTTTTT. Translated: CASSLLAGGNTGELFF. Full variable domain (rest looked up from reference TRBV7-6 and TRBJ2-2): GAGVSQSPRYKVTKRGQDVALRCDPISGHVSLYWYRQALGQGPEFLTYFNYEAQQDKSGLPNDRFSAERPEGSISTLTIQRTEQRDSAMYRCASSLLAGGNTGELFFGEGSRLTVL.